These T cell receptor beta chains were read from a single sample in a study of shared clonotypes between healthy human individuals. Clones were sequenced by immunoSEQ multiplex PCR, and TCRdb holds only the in-frame ones, with some missing. The data contain 2.3 million or so clones, approximately 93% of them singletons. The specimen was naive CD4+ T cells from PBMCs. All receptors come from a man younger than 30 in good health. Some clones in this sample may be carry-over from other donors' samples. Each CDR3 is given with its conserved first and last residue. D genes are given only for firm matches. Not every row has a clone size; where given, it reads once, few, many or a size class.

V	J	D	size	DNA	CDR3
TRBV29-1	TRBJ2-3	-	-	TGCAGCGTTGAATTTGGCGGGAGCACAGATACGCAGTATTTT	CSVEFGGSTDTQYF
TRBV21-1	TRBJ2-4	-	-	TGTGCCAGCAAGGACAGGGGGAGGGCCAAAAACATTCAGTACTTC	CASKDRGRAKNIQYF
TRBV19	TRBJ1-5	-	-	TGTGCCAGTAGTACAACAGGGAACAATCAGCCCCAGCATTTT	CASSTTGNNQPQHF
TRBV19	TRBJ2-1	TRBD2	-	TGTGCCAGTAGTATTCGTGAGGCGGGGGAGAATGAGCAGTTCTTC	CASSIREAGENEQFF
TRBV15	TRBJ2-7	-	-	TGTGCCACCAGCAGAGATATAACGGGGAGCTCCTACGAGCAGTACTTC	CATSRDITGSSYEQYF
TRBV28	TRBJ2-3	-	once	TGTGCCAGCAGTTTGGTGGGAGGTTCTGCAGATACGCAGTATTTT	CASSLVGGSADTQYF
TRBV29-1	TRBJ2-7	-	-	TGCAGCGCCCAAGGTACCTACGAGCAGTACTTC	CSAQGTYEQYF
TRBV4-1	TRBJ2-7	TRBD1	-	TGCGCCAGCAGCGGGCCGGGACAGGGGGTTCGCGAGCAGTACTTC	CASSGPGQGVREQYF
TRBV29-1	TRBJ1-4	-	-	TGCAGCGTTATCGGGGGCTGGGGTGCGTATGAAAAACTGTTTTTT	CSVIGGWGAYEKLFF
TRBV30	TRBJ1-5	TRBD1	-	TGTGCCTGGAGTGGGTCGGGGAGACAGGGGTATCAGCCCCAGCATTTT	CAWSGSGRQGYQPQHF
TRBV9	TRBJ1-4	-	-	TGTGCCAGCAGCCCCATGGGACGGGGACTGTTTTTT	CASSPMGRGLFF
TRBV28	TRBJ1-5	TRBD1	-	TGTGCCAGCAGCCGGACAGGGGGTATCAATCAGCCCCAGCATTTT	CASSRTGGINQPQHF
TRBV7-3	TRBJ2-7	TRBD2	once	TGTGCCAGCAGCCCCGGACTAGCGGGCTTACGCGAGCAGTACTTC	CASSPGLAGLREQYF
TRBV27	TRBJ2-5	TRBD2	-	TGTGCCAGCAGATCGGGCGCGGGAGTAGGTGAGACCCAGTACTTC	CASRSGAGVGETQYF
TRBV18	TRBJ2-2	-	-	TGTGCCAGCTCACCTGGGTCCGGGGAGCTGTTTTTT	CASSPGSGELFF
TRBV5-1	TRBJ2-2	-	-	TGCGCCAGCAGCTTGAACCGCAGGAGGTTGGGGGGCGCCATGACCGGGGAGCTGTTTTTT	CASSLNRRRLGGAMTGELFF
TRBV6-5	TRBJ2-2	-	-	TGTGCCAGTGGACGATCAGGGGTTCGGGCCGGGGAGCTGTTTTTT	CASGRSGVRAGELFF
TRBV9	TRBJ1-3	-	-	TGTGCCAGCAGCGTAGGGACCTCTGGAAACACCATATATTTT	CASSVGTSGNTIYF
TRBV7-8	TRBJ2-7	-	-	TGTGCCAGCAGCCGATTAGTGGACACCTCCTACGAGCAGTACTTC	CASSRLVDTSYEQYF
TRBV28	TRBJ1-3	TRBD1	once	TGTGCCAGCAGTCAATCCCGGGACAGGGGCCCGTTCACCATATATTTT	CASSQSRDRGPFTIYF
TRBV29-1	TRBJ1-2	-	-	TGCAGCGCCGAAGGTTTGCAGGGCTATGGCTACACCTTC	CSAEGLQGYGYTF
TRBV18	TRBJ2-7	TRBD1	-	TGTGCCAGCTCACAGCAGGGGGTTCCCTACGAGCAGTACTTC	CASSQQGVPYEQYF
TRBV5-1	TRBJ2-7	TRBD1	once	TGCGCCAGCAGCCTTTTAGACAGGGGGCGTGGAGAGCAGTACTTC	CASSLLDRGRGEQYF
TRBV11-2	TRBJ2-4	TRBD2	-	TGTGCCAGCAGCTTATATAAAGGGGCCGGGGTAGCGGGAACGAGCATTCAGTACTTC	CASSLYKGAGVAGTSIQYF
TRBV7-2	TRBJ1-5	TRBD1	-	TGTGCCAGCAGCTTCGGACAGGGGCGGCAGCCCCAGCATTTT	CASSFGQGRQPQHF
TRBV7-3	TRBJ2-1	TRBD2	-	TGTGCCAGCAGCGCTCTAGCGGGAGGTTCCATGACCTACAATGAGCAGTTCTTC	CASSALAGGSMTYNEQFF
TRBV7-8	TRBJ2-3	-	once	TGTGCCAGCAGCCCCCAATCCACCACAGATACGCAGTATTTT	CASSPQSTTDTQYF
TRBV2	TRBJ2-2	TRBD2	-	TGTGCCAGCAGACAAGCGGGAGCGCAGCTGCACGGGGAGCTGTTTTTT	CASRQAGAQLHGELFF
TRBV4-1	TRBJ2-5	TRBD2	once	TGCGCCAGCAGCCCCGGCGGACTAGCGGGACAAGAGACCCAGTACTTC	CASSPGGLAGQETQYF
TRBV2	TRBJ2-5	TRBD1	-	TGTGCCAGCAGGAGGACAGGGGGAGAGACCCAGTACTTC	CASRRTGGETQYF
TRBV9	TRBJ1-4	-	few	TGTGCCAGCAGCTCGCCCTCTAGTGAAAAACTGTTTTTT	CASSSPSSEKLFF
TRBV18	TRBJ2-6	TRBD2	-	TGTGCCAGCTCACCTGTCCCAGCGGGGAGCTCTGGGGCCAACGTCCTGACTTTC	CASSPVPAGSSGANVLTF
TRBV29-1	TRBJ2-2	-	-	TGCAGCGTTGAAGATCGGACCCGCACCGGGGAGCTGTTTTTT	CSVEDRTRTGELFF
TRBV5-4	TRBJ2-5	TRBD2	-	TGTGCCAGCAGCCCGGGGGGGGGCGGTGGAGAGACCCAGTACTTC	CASSPGGGGGETQYF
TRBV9	TRBJ2-1	-	-	TGTGCCAGCAGCGTACTAGGAAATGAGCAGTTCTTC	CASSVLGNEQFF
TRBV19	TRBJ1-5	-	-	TGTGCCAGTAGTATAGGCTCGGGGCGGAGAAATCAGCCCCAGCATTTT	CASSIGSGRRNQPQHF
TRBV15	TRBJ2-7	-	-	TGTGCCACCAGCAGAGGGGGGGGACAGTCCTACGAGCAGTACTTC	CATSRGGGQSYEQYF
TRBV5-1	TRBJ1-1	-	-	TGCGCCAGCAGCTTGTATGTGTCAGGAAACACTGAAGCTTTCTTT	CASSLYVSGNTEAFF
TRBV5-1	TRBJ2-3	-	-	TGCGCCAGCAGCTTGGGTATACAGGAGATAGATACGCAGTATTTT	CASSLGIQEIDTQYF
TRBV10-2	TRBJ2-1	TRBD2	-	TGCGCCAGCAGACCGATCGTCGCGGGAGGGCTGAACAATGAGCAGTTCTTC	CASRPIVAGGLNNEQFF
TRBV11-2	TRBJ2-3	-	-	TGTGCCAGCAGCGGGGGCGGGAAAGCTAGCACAGATACGCAGTATTTT	CASSGGGKASTDTQYF
TRBV19	TRBJ2-3	-	-	TGTGCCAGTAGTATTTTCCAGGGTGTGAGCGGTTCGGGGCAGTATTTT	CASSIFQGVSGSGQYF
TRBV6-5	TRBJ1-4	-	once	TGTGCCAGCAGTCCGGGACATAAAAAACTGTTTTTT	CASSPGHKKLFF
TRBV28	TRBJ2-6	-	-	TGTGCCAGCACGGAAGGTCTAGGGGCCAACGTCCTGACTTTC	CASTEGLGANVLTF
TRBV7-9	TRBJ2-7	TRBD2	-	TGTGCCAGCAGCTTGCTAGCGGGAGGCATCTACGAGCAGTACTTC	CASSLLAGGIYEQYF
TRBV6-5	TRBJ2-2	TRBD1	-	TGTGCCAGCAGGCGGACAGGGGGCTCCGGGGAGCTGTTTTTT	CASRRTGGSGELFF
TRBV11-2	TRBJ1-1	TRBD1	-	TGTGCCAGCAGCCCCGACAGGGGCGCTGAAGCTTTCTTT	CASSPDRGAEAFF
TRBV18	TRBJ1-2	-	-	TGTGCCAGCTCACCACCGTCCGAGTATGGCTACACCTTC	CASSPPSEYGYTF
TRBV29-1	TRBJ2-3	TRBD2	-	TGCAGCGCCCGCAGGGCTAGCGGGATGGTGGCAGATACGCAGTATTTT	CSARRASGMVADTQYF
TRBV2	TRBJ2-2	TRBD1	-	TGTGCCAGCCTGAGGGACAGGGGTACCGGGGAGCTGTTTTTT	CASLRDRGTGELFF
TRBV6-1	TRBJ2-7	-	-	TGTGCCAGCAGTGACAAGGGGGGGGCAAGGGCCTACGAGCAGTACTTC	CASSDKGGARAYEQYF
TRBV6-1	TRBJ2-7	-	-	TGTGCCAGCAGTGAAGTCCTATCCTACGAGCAGTACTTC	CASSEVLSYEQYF
TRBV7-9	TRBJ1-3	-	-	TGTGCCAGCCAGAGGGCAGGCCCAGGGACTGGAAACACCATATATTTT	CASQRAGPGTGNTIYF
TRBV28	TRBJ2-7	-	-	TGTGCCAGCAGTTTTTGGGCCTCAGGAGGGCGGGAGCAGTACTTC	CASSFWASGGREQYF
TRBV18	TRBJ1-5	-	-	TGTGCCAGCTCACCCGCGTCAGGCTTCAATCAGCCCCAGCATTTT	CASSPASGFNQPQHF
TRBV6-6	TRBJ2-7	TRBD1	-	TGTGCCAGCAGTTACTCCGCCGGGACAGGGATGGACGAGCAGTACTTC	CASSYSAGTGMDEQYF